The 8 T cell receptor beta chains listed next were all sequenced from one sample in a study of cytomegalovirus exposure and HLA in healthy donors (dated by TCRdb to about 2017). Library generation was performed with the immunoSEQ multiplex PCR assay. This immuneACCESS table, as held by TCRdb, lists in-frame sequences with V and J called but not all clones. Of the missing ones, under half trace to an unresolved V gene in checked studies; the others have no known cause. This sample is represented by over 60,000 clones; roughly 95% of them were singletons. 4.5% of the sample is taken by the ten largest. The sequencing sample was made of PBMCs. These receptors were collected from a woman aged 18-30 years in good health and CMV-seropositive.

V and J are TRBV28 and TRBJ1-2; D perhaps matches TRBD1 (6 bases). Germline V gene sequence: CDR1 MDHEN, CDR2 SYDVKM. This CDR3 comprises 14 residues. V lost 5 bases, J lost 3 bases, and 13 bases lay in between. The CDR3 is CASSAPGVDYGYTF. Here the CDR3 DNA reads TGTGCCAGCAGTGCTCCAGGGGTTGACTATGGCTACACCTTC.

The chain has TRBV6-5 and TRBJ2-1, with 9 nucleotides matching TRBD2. CDR1 is MNHEY, CDR2 SVGAGI, per germline. J lost 2 bases, V lost 4 bases, and 6 bases had no gene match. This CDR3 is built from 16 residues. CDR3 amino acids: CASSSRLAGTYNEQFF. The CDR3 DNA follows: TGTGCCAGCAGTTCCCGGCTAGCGGGAACCTACAATGAGCAGTTCTTC.

The DNA for the CDR3 is TGTGCCAGCAGTTACAGTCGAGATAGCAATCAGCCCCAGCATTTT. This gives the protein CASSYSRDSNQPQHF. This chain joins TRBV6-5 and TRBJ1-5, with D uncertain. This CDR3 has 15 residues. The germline V and J ends were trimmed by 2 bases and 0 bases, with 8 bases remaining between them. Germline loops: CDR1 MNHEY, CDR2 SVGAGI.

The CDR3 sequence is CSVTGTPENTQYF. CDR3 bases: TGCAGCGTGACCGGGACACCGGAGAATACCCAGTACTTC. This chain joins TRBV29-1 and TRBJ2-5, with D possibly matching TRBD1 (6 bases). The germline V gene encodes CDR1 SQVTM and CDR2 ANQGSEA. V was cut by 6 bases and J by 8 bases, with 19 bases left in between. The CDR3 covers 13 residues. Full variable domain (rest looked up from reference TRBV29-1 and TRBJ2-5): SAVISQKPSRDICQRGTSLTIQCQVDSQVTMMFWYRQQPGQSLTLIATANQGSEATYESGFVIDKFPISRPNLTFSTLTVSNMSPEDSSIYLCSVTGTPENTQYFGPGTRLLVL.

The chain recombines TRBV5-1 with TRBJ2-1; D is perhaps TRBD2 (6 bases). V lost 0 bases, J lost 4 bases, and 14 bases lay in between. This CDR3 has 16 residues. The germline CDR1 and CDR2 sequences are SGHRS and YFSETQ. The CDR3 DNA is TGCGCCAGCAGCTTGGGTGGAGGGCGCGGGTACAATGAGCAGTTCTTC. Translating it yields CASSLGGGRGYNEQFF.

The chain couples TRBV28 to TRBJ1-5; TRBD1 matches 10 bases. The CDR3 sequence is 15 residues long. V lost 5 bases to trimming and J lost 11 bases; unmatched junction nucleotides: 12. CDR1 MDHEN and CDR2 SYDVKM come from the germline V gene. CDR3 in amino acids: CASSPGTGARTSQHF. The CDR3 DNA follows: TGTGCCAGCAGTCCGGGGACAGGGGCCCGGACATCCCAGCATTTT.

The chain carries TRBV6-6 and TRBJ1-1; 8 bases match TRBD1. V lost 8 bases and J lost 1; bases outside the gene matches: 6. From germline, CDR1 is MNHNY and CDR2 SVGAGI (reference sequence). This CDR3 has 14 residues. CDR3: CASDRGAQNTEAFF. The CDR3 nucleotides read TGTGCCAGCGACAGGGGCGCCCAGAACACTGAAGCTTTCTTT.

The rearrangement uses TRBV4-1 and TRBJ1-2; 7 nucleotides align to TRBD1. The CDR3 has 15 residues. CDR1 MGHRA and CDR2 YSYEKL come from the germline V gene. The V gene end was trimmed by 0 bases and the J gene end by 1 base; junction bases not matched to a gene: 2. The CDR3 loop reads CASSQETGINYGYTF. The DNA for the CDR3 is TGCGCCAGCAGCCAAGAGACAGGGATTAACTATGGCTACACCTTC.